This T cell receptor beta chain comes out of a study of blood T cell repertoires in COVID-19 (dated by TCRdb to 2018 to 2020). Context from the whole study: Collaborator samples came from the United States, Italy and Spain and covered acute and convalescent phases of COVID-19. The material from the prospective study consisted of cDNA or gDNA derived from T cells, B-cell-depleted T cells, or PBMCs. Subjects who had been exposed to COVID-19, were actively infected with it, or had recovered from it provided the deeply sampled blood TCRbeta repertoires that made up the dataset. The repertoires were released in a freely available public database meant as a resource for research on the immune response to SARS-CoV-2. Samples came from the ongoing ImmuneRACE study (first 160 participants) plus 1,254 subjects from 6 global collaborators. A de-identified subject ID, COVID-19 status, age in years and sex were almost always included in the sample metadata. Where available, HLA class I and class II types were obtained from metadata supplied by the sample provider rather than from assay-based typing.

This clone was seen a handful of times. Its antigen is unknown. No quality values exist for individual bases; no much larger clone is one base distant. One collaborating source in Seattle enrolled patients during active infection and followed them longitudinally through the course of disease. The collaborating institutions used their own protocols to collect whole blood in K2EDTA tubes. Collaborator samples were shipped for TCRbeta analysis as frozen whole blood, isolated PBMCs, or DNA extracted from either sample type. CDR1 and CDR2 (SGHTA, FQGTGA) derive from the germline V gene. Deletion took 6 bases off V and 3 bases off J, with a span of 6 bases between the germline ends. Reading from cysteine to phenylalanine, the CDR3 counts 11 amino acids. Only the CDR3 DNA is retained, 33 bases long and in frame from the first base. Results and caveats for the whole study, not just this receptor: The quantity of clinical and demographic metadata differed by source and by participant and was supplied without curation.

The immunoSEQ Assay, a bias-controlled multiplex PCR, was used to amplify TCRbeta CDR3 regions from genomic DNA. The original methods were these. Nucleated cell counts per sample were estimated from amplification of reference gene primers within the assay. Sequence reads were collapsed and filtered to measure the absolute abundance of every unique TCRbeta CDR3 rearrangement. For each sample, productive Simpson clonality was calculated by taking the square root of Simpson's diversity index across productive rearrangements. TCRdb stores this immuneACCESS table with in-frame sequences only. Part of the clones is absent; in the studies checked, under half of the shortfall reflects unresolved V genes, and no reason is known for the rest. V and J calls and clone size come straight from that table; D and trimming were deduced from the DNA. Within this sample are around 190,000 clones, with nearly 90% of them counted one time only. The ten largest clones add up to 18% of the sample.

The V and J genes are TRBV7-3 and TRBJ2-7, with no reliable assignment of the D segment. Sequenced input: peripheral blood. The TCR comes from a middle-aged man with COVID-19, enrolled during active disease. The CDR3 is CASSRLYEQYF. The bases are TGTGCCAGCAGTCGTCTCTACGAGCAGTACTTC.